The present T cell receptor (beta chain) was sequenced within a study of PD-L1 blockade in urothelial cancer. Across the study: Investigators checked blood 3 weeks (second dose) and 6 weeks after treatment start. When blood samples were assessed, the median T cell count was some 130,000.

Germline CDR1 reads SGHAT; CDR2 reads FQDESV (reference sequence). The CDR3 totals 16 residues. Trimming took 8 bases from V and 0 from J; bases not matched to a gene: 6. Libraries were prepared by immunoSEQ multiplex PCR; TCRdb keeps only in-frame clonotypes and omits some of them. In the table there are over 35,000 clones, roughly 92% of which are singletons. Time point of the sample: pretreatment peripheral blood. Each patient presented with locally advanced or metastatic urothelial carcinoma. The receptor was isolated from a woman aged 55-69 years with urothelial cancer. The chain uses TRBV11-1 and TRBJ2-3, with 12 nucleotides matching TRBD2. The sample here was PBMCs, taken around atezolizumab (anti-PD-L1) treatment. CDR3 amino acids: CASSRTSGMSTDTQYF. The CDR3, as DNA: TGTGCCAGCTCTAGGACTAGCGGGATGAGCACAGATACGCAGTATTTT.